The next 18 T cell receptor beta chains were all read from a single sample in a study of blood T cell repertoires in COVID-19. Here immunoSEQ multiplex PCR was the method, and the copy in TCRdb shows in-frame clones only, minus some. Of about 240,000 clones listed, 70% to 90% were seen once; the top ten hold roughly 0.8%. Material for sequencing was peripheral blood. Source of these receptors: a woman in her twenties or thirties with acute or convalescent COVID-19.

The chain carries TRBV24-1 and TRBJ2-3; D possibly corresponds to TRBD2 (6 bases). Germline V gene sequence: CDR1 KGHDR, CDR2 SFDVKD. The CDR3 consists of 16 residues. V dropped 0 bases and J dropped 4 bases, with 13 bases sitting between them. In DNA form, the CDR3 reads TGTGCCACCAGTGATTTGACTAGCTCCGGGGCAGATACGCAGTATTTT. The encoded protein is CATSDLTSSGADTQYF.

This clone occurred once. The DNA for the CDR3 is TGTGCCAGCAAACTCGTAGGGGACACCGGGGAGCTGTTTTTT. It translates to CASKLVGDTGELFF. This chain joins TRBV6-6 and TRBJ2-2, with a tentative D call TRBD1 (5 bases). V was clipped by 7 bases and J by 3 bases, with 12 bases between them. CDR1 and CDR2 from the germline V gene are MNHNY and SVGAGI (reference sequence). The CDR3 runs 14 residues.

The CDR3 reads CASSRNGGLGSDTQYF. The DNA for the CDR3 is TGTGCCAGCAGCCGGAACGGGGGGCTGGGGTCGGATACGCAGTATTTT. V usage is TRBV5-4 and J usage is TRBJ2-3; TRBD2 is a possible D gene (7 bases). The CDR3 loop spans 16 amino acids. From germline, CDR1 is SGHNT and CDR2 YYREEE (reference sequence). Trimming left V 4 bases short and J 6 bases short, with 21 bases between. Based on the CDR3 plus reference TRBV5-4 and TRBJ2-3, the full variable domain is ETGVTQSPTHLIKTRGQQVTLRCSSQSGHNTVSWYQQALGQGPQFIFQYYREEENGRGNFPPRFSGLQFPNYSSELNVNALELDDSALYLCASSRNGGLGSDTQYFGPGTRLTVL.

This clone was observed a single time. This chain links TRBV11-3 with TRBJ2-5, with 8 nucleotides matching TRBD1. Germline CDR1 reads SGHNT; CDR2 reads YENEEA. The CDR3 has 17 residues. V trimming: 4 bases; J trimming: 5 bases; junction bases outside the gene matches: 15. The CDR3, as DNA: TGTGCCAGCAGCTGGTTCACTGTAGGGAGGACAGGGGAGACCCAGTACTTC. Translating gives CASSWFTVGRTGETQYF.

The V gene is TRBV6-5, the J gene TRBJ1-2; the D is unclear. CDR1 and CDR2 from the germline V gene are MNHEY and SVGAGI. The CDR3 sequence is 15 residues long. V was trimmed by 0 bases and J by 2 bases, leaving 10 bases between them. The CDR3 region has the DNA TGTGCCAGCAGTTACTCGGGCGTCGCAAACTATGGCTACACCTTC. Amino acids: CASSYSGVANYGYTF.

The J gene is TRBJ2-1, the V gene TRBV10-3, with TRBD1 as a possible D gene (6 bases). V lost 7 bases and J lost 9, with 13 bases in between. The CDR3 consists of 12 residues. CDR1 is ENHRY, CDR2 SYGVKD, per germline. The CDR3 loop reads CAIITPDSEQFF. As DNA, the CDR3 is TGTGCCATCATCACCCCGGACAGTGAGCAGTTCTTC.

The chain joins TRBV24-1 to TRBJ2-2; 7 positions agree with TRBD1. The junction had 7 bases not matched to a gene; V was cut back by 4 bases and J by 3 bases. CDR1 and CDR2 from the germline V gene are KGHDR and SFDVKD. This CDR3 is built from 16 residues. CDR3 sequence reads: CATSDPFQGDTGELFF. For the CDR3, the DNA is TGTGCCACCAGTGACCCCTTTCAGGGGGACACCGGGGAGCTGTTTTTT.

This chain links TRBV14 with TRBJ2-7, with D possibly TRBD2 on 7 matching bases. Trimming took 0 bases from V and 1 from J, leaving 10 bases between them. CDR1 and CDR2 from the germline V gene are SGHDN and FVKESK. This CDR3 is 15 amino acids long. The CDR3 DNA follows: TGTGCCAGCAGCCAAGAGGGGGGGCCATCCTACGAGCAGTACTTC. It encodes CASSQEGGPSYEQYF. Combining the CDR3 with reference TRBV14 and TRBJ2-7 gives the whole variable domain EAGVTQFPSHSVIEKGQTVTLRCDPISGHDNLYWYRRVMGKEIKFLLHFVKESKQDESGMPNNRFLAERTGGTYSTLKVQPAELEDSGVYFCASSQEGGPSYEQYFGPGTRLTVT.

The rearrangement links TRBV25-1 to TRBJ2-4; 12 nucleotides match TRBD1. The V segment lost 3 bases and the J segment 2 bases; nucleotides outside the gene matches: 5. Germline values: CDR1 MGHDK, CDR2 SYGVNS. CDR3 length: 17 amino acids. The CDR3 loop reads CASSDSGQGASKNIQYF. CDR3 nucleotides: TGTGCCAGCAGTGACTCGGGACAGGGGGCGTCCAAAAACATTCAGTACTTC.

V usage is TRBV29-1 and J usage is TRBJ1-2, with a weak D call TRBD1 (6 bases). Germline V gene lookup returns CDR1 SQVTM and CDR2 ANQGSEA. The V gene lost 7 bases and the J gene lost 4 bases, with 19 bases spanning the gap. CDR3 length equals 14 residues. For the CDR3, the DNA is TGCAGCGCAGTAGACATAGGGGGGGTCTATGGCTACACCTTC. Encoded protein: CSAVDIGGVYGYTF.

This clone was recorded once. CDR3 DNA sequence: TGCAGCGTTGGAGGCGGGACCTACAATGAGCAGTTCTTC. Translation gives CSVGGGTYNEQFF. V usage is TRBV29-1 and J usage is TRBJ2-1; D might be TRBD2 (6 bases). The CDR3 runs 13 residues. CDR1 is SQVTM, CDR2 ANQGSEA, per germline. V was trimmed by 4 bases and J by 2 bases, leaving 9 bases between them.

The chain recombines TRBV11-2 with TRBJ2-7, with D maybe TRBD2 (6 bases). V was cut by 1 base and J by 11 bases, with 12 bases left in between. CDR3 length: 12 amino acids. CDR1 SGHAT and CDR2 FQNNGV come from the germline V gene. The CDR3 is CASSLGYGGEYF. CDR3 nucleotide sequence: TGTGCCAGCAGCTTAGGGTATGGCGGGGAGTACTTC.

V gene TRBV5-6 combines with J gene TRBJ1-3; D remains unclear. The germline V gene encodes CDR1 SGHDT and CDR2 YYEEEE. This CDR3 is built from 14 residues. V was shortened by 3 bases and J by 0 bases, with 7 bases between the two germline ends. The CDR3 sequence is CASSWALSGNTIYF. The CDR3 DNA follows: TGTGCCAGCAGCTGGGCTCTCTCTGGAAACACCATATATTTT.

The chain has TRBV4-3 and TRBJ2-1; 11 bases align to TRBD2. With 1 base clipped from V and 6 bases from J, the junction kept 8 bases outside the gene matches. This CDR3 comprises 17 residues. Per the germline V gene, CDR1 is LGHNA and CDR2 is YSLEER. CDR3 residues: CASSQVILAGGFNEQFF. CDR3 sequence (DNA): TGCGCCAGCAGCCAAGTCATTCTAGCGGGAGGATTCAATGAGCAGTTCTTC.

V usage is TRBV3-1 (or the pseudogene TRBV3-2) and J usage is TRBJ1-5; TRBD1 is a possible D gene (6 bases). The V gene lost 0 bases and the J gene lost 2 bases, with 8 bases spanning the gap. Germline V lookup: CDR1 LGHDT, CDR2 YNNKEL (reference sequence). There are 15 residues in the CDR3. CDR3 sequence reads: CASSQEQGGNQPQHF. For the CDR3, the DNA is TGTGCCAGCAGCCAAGAACAGGGTGGCAATCAGCCCCAGCATTTT.

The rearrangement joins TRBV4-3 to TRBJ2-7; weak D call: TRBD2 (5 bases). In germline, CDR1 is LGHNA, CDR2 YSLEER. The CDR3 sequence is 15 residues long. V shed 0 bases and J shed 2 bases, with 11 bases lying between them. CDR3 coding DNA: TGCGCCAGCAGCCAAGATTCCGGGATTCCCTACGAGCAGTACTTC. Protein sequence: CASSQDSGIPYEQYF.

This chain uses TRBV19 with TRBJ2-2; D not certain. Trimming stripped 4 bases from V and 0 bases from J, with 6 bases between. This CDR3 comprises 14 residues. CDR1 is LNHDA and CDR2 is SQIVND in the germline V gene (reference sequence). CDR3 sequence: CASSRRANTGELFF. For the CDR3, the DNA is TGTGCCAGTAGTAGAAGAGCGAACACCGGGGAGCTGTTTTTT.

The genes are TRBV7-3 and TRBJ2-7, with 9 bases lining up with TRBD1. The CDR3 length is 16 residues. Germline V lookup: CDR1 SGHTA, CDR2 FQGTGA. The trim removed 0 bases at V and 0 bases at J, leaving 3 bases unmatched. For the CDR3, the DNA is TGTGCCAGCAGCTTAACGGGGACAGGGTCCTCCTACGAGCAGTACTTC. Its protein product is CASSLTGTGSSYEQYF.